This T cell receptor beta chain was recorded in a study of T cells in Graves' hyperthyroidism and ophthalmopathy. CDR3 length: 18 amino acids. V was clipped by 3 bases and J by 4 bases; unmatched bases: 12. Researchers amplified the TCR beta CDR3 regions from RNA transcripts. HTBI primers were employed in a first-round RT-PCR of the TCR CDR3. Each CDR3 protein gets one entry after TCRdb re-called the multiplex PCR reads with MiXCR. The sample consists of almost 600,000 distinct CDR3 sequences, 40% to 55% of them appearing once. This clonotype was detected a few times. This TCR derives from a woman between 18 and 29 years old with Graves' hyperthyroidism. V is TRBV12-3 or TRBV12-4 and J is TRBJ2-6; 7 bases align to TRBD1. Sample: peripheral blood or thyroid tissue (not recorded which). CDR3: CASSFGQVLLAGANVLTF. As DNA, the CDR3 is TGTGCCAGCAGTTTTGGACAGGTCCTTCTGGCCGGGGCCAACGTCCTGACTTTC.